This TCR beta chain was profiled in a study of T cells in Graves' hyperthyroidism and ophthalmopathy. Amplified regions were TCR beta CDR3 sequences from RNA transcripts. HTBI primers were used for first-round RT-PCR of the TCR CDR3. TCRdb called the multiplex PCR reads again in MiXCR, with one record for every CDR3 protein. The table shows approximately 620,000 distinct CDR3 sequences, with roughly 14% occurring only once. CDR1 and CDR2 (germline): SGHAT, FQNNGV. The V end was cut by 0 bases, the J end by 2 bases, with 7 bases between. The CDR3 is 14 residues long. J is TRBJ1-2 and V is TRBV11-2, with unresolved D. The source material was blood. The sequence was collected from a young woman with Graves' hyperthyroidism that later progressed to Graves' ophthalmopathy. CDR3 sequence: CASSLDLGNYGYTF. In DNA, the CDR3 is TGTGCCAGCAGCTTAGATCTAGGAAACTATGGCTACACCTTC.